Listed below are T cell receptor beta chains from one sample, sequenced in a study of T cell responses to AZD1222 COVID-19 vaccine. Assay used: immunoSEQ multiplex PCR; TCRdb lists only in-frame clones, some missing. Among 150,000 to 200,000 clones listed, 94% were seen once. The sample was peripheral blood, taken 28 days after the second AZD1222 dose. These receptor sequences come from an adult who received the AZD1222 COVID-19 vaccine. Each CDR3 is given with its conserved first and last residue. Each record gives: V gene, clone size, J gene, D gene, CDR3 DNA, CDR3 protein. D genes are given only for firm matches. Rows may omit the clone size; those that give it use once, few, many or a size class.

TRBV4-3,.,TRBJ1-4,.,TGCGCCAGCAGCCAAGACAGGGTAGCAGAAAAACTGTTTTTT,CASSQDRVAEKLFF
TRBV27,.,TRBJ1-6,.,TGTGCCAGCAGCCCCGACCGACAGGACTATAATTCACCCCTCCACTTT,CASSPDRQDYNSPLHF
TRBV27,.,TRBJ1-2,TRBD1,TGTGCCAGCAGTTTATCCCAGACAGGGTCCCGTGGCTACACCTTC,CASSLSQTGSRGYTF
TRBV28,.,TRBJ2-3,.,TGTGCCAGCAGCGCACGGTTATACACAGATACGCAGTATTTT,CASSARLYTDTQYF
TRBV19,.,TRBJ2-7,.,TGTGCCAGTAGTTTCAGAATCCAAGGAGGCTCCTACGAGCAGTACTTC,CASSFRIQGGSYEQYF
TRBV18,.,TRBJ1-5,.,TGTGCCAGCTCACCTCAGGCGACAGAGCCCCAGCATTTT,CASSPQATEPQHF
TRBV10-3,.,TRBJ1-2,TRBD1,TGTGCCATAAGGGACAGGGGCTGGGGCTACACCTTC,CAIRDRGWGYTF
TRBV2,few,TRBJ1-2,.,TGTGCCAGCAGCTCCGACGCTAACTATGGCTACACCTTC,CASSSDANYGYTF
TRBV4-1,.,TRBJ2-7,.,TGCGCCAGCAGCCAAGGACTCGGGAGCTCCTACGAGCAGTACTTC,CASSQGLGSSYEQYF
TRBV14,.,TRBJ1-2,.,TGTGCCAGCAGCCAAGGACGCCTTTATGGCTACACCTTC,CASSQGRLYGYTF
TRBV7-8,.,TRBJ2-5,TRBD2,TGTGCCAGCAGCCCCTCCTCGGCGGGAGTTCGTCAAGAGACCCAGTACTTC,CASSPSSAGVRQETQYF
TRBV3-1/TRBV3-2,.,TRBJ2-2,TRBD2,TGTGCCAGCAGCCAAGGTGCGGCTAGCGGCACCGGGGAGCTGTTTTTT,CASSQGAASGTGELFF
TRBV6-5,.,TRBJ1-2,.,TGTGCCAGCACCAAAGGGCGGGTCTATGGCTACACCTTC,CASTKGRVYGYTF
TRBV6-5,.,TRBJ2-7,.,TGTGCCAGCAGTTATTATCTAGGGGGCGAGCAGTACTTC,CASSYYLGGEQYF
TRBV4-2,.,TRBJ1-2,TRBD1,TGTGCCAGCAGCCAAGCCGGGACAGGGGGGAACTATGGCTACACCTTC,CASSQAGTGGNYGYTF
TRBV7-8,.,TRBJ2-3,.,TGTGCCAGCAGCTTAGAGGCTTCGGTTTTGGCAGATACGCAGTATTTT,CASSLEASVLADTQYF
TRBV7-3,.,TRBJ2-3,.,TGTGCCAGCAGCTTATCGTCCGTAGTGACAGATACGCAGTATTTT,CASSLSSVVTDTQYF
TRBV11-2,.,TRBJ1-2,.,TGTGCCAGCAGCCTAATGGGATCGGCAGGACACTATGGCTACACCTTC,CASSLMGSAGHYGYTF
TRBV12-3/TRBV12-4,.,TRBJ2-7,.,TGTGCCAGCAGTACAAAGTACGAGCAGTACTTC,CASSTKYEQYF
TRBV19,.,TRBJ2-2,TRBD2,TGTGCCAGCCGACTAGCGCTGAACACCGGGGAGCTGTTTTTT,CASRLALNTGELFF
TRBV3-1/TRBV3-2,once,TRBJ2-1,.,TGTGCCAGCAGCCAAGGCCCTGAGCAGTTCTTC,CASSQGPEQFF
TRBV27,.,TRBJ1-1,.,TGTGCCAGCAGTTTATTGGGCGGCATCTCCGTCGGAGCTTTCTTT,CASSLLGGISVGAFF
TRBV5-5,.,TRBJ2-7,TRBD2,TGTGCCAGCAGCTGGGACGTGGGAGGGTACGAGCAGTACTTC,CASSWDVGGYEQYF
TRBV5-4,once,TRBJ1-1,.,TGTGCCAGCAGCTTGAGGGGGGCTGAAGCTTTCTTT,CASSLRGAEAFF
TRBV4-2,.,TRBJ2-5,.,TGTGCCAGCAGCCAAGCTTTCGAAGAGACCCAGTACTTC,CASSQAFEETQYF
TRBV6-2/TRBV6-3,few,TRBJ1-1,.,TGTGCCAGCAGTTTGGGCCATGAAGCTTTCTTT,CASSLGHEAFF
TRBV12-3/TRBV12-4,.,TRBJ1-1,.,TGTGCCAGCATCCTACAGGGTGCCACTGAAGCTTTCTTT,CASILQGATEAFF
TRBV28,.,TRBJ2-7,TRBD2,TGTGCCAGCAGTTTTGGCGGGAGCAGTCGGGACGAGCAGTACTTC,CASSFGGSSRDEQYF
TRBV28,.,TRBJ1-5,TRBD1,TGTGCCAGCAGTAGACAGGGGGCGCGCAATCAGCCCCAGCATTTT,CASSRQGARNQPQHF
TRBV5-6,.,TRBJ2-7,.,TGTGCCAGCAGCTTGCAGCGCGAGCAGTACTTC,CASSLQREQYF
TRBV6-6,.,TRBJ1-1,.,TGTGCCAGCAGTTACTCGGAGGGGACTGAAGCTTTCTTT,CASSYSEGTEAFF
TRBV6-6,.,TRBJ2-5,.,TGTGCCAGCAGTCGGCCTGTGGCCCAGGAGACCCAGTACTTC,CASSRPVAQETQYF
TRBV5-6,.,TRBJ2-3,.,TGTGCCAGCAGCTTGTTAGGTGAAGGAGATACGCAGTATTTT,CASSLLGEGDTQYF
TRBV11-2,few,TRBJ2-7,.,TGTGCCAGCAGCGCCGGGACACCGGCCTACGAGCAGTACTTC,CASSAGTPAYEQYF
TRBV5-1,once,TRBJ1-3,.,TGCGCCAGCTCCTTAGGGGGTACTGGAAACACCATATATTTT,CASSLGGTGNTIYF
TRBV5-1,.,TRBJ1-4,TRBD1,TGCGCCAGCAGCCGGACAGGCACCACAACTAATGAAAAACTGTTTTTT,CASSRTGTTTNEKLFF
TRBV5-1,once,TRBJ2-2,.,TGCGCCAGCAGTGGCAGCGCCGCGAACACCGGGGAGCTGTTTTTT,CASSGSAANTGELFF
TRBV28,.,TRBJ2-7,TRBD1,TGTGCCAGCAGCCCGCCGAGGGACAGGGATTACGAGCAGTACTTC,CASSPPRDRDYEQYF
TRBV7-9,.,TRBJ2-1,TRBD2,TGTGCCAGCAGCTTGGGAGCGGGAGCCCCGGGTAATGAGCAGTTCTTC,CASSLGAGAPGNEQFF
TRBV2,once,TRBJ2-2,TRBD1,TGTGCCAGCAGGGGACAGGTGAACACCGGGGAGCTGTTTTTT,CASRGQVNTGELFF
TRBV6-2/TRBV6-3,.,TRBJ2-1,.,TGTGCCAGCAGTTATGGATCCCTAGCCTCTAACAATGAGCAGTTCTTC,CASSYGSLASNNEQFF
TRBV5-1,once,TRBJ2-3,TRBD2,TGCGCCAGCAGCTTGGGTCTAGCGGGACCCACAGATACGCAGTATTTT,CASSLGLAGPTDTQYF
TRBV27,.,TRBJ1-1,.,TGTGCCAGCAGGAAGGTACTTCAGGGGCGCGGGACTGAAGCTTTCTTT,CASRKVLQGRGTEAFF
TRBV7-9,.,TRBJ2-1,TRBD1,TGTGCCAGCAGCCTATTAGGACAGGGTGTCAACAATGAGCAGTTCTTC,CASSLLGQGVNNEQFF
TRBV18,.,TRBJ1-1,.,TGTGCCAGCTCACCGGAAATGGGCGCAGCACGTGGAGCTTTCTTT,CASSPEMGAARGAFF
TRBV7-2,.,TRBJ1-4,.,TGTGCCAGCAGCTCCCCCGCGGCACCGTCCCTGTTTTTT,CASSSPAAPSLFF
TRBV6-2/TRBV6-3,.,TRBJ2-7,.,TGTGCCAGCAGTTACTCGGGGGTCTACGAGCAGTACTTC,CASSYSGVYEQYF
TRBV19,.,TRBJ1-4,.,TGTGCCAGTAGTACAACCGGGCGGGCAACTAATGAAAAACTGTTTTTT,CASSTTGRATNEKLFF
TRBV11-2,.,TRBJ2-7,TRBD2,TGTGCCAGCAGCCAGACGAGCGGGAGGGCCTACGAGCAGTACTTC,CASSQTSGRAYEQYF